The next 24 T cell receptor beta chains were all read from a single sample in a study of control samples from healthy donors and cancer patients. Here immunoSEQ multiplex PCR was the method, and the copy in TCRdb shows in-frame clones only, minus some. There are fewer than 90,000 clones in the sample; 94% occur only once, and over 5% lies in the top ten. The sequencing input was blood. Receptor source: a middle-aged woman in good health.

The V gene is TRBV6-5, the J gene TRBJ1-3; D unclear. Germline CDR1 and CDR2: MNHEY and SVGAGI. This CDR3 is built from 14 residues. Between the trimmed V and J ends, which lost 2 bases and 1 base, there was a span of 6 bases. The CDR3 nucleotides are TGTGCCAGCAGTTACGGTGTTTCTGGAAACACCATATATTTT. Its translation is CASSYGVSGNTIYF.

The chain is built from TRBV12-3 or TRBV12-4 and TRBJ2-1; D remains unclear. V was trimmed by 6 bases and J by 7 bases, leaving 10 bases between them. CDR3 length: 12 amino acids. CDR3 nucleotide sequence: TGTGCCAGCAGCCCAAGCTTGAATGAGCAGTTCTTC. Its translation: CASSPSLNEQFF.

The genes are TRBV3-1 (or the pseudogene TRBV3-2) and TRBJ1-5, with D uncertain. Looked up from germline, CDR1 is LGHDT and CDR2 is YNNKEL (reference sequence). This CDR3 is built from 16 residues. V lost 1 base to trimming and J lost 0 bases, with 10 bases between them. CDR3 loop: CASSQGVSVSNQPQHF. DNA for the CDR3: TGTGCCAGCAGCCAAGGCGTCTCCGTTAGCAATCAGCCCCAGCATTTT.

The chain combines TRBV7-7 with TRBJ1-4; no definite D call. Trimming stripped 1 base from V and 0 bases from J, with 6 bases between. This CDR3 region has 15 residues. Germline CDR1 is SSHAT and CDR2 is FNYEAQ (reference sequence). CDR3 nucleotides: TGTGCCAGCAGCTTAGGTACAGCAACTAATGAAAAACTGTTTTTT. Encoded protein: CASSLGTATNEKLFF. Looking up the rest from reference TRBV7-7 and TRBJ1-4 gives the full variable domain: GAGVSQSPRYKVTKRGQDVTLRCDPISSHATLYWYQQALGQGPEFLTYFNYEAQPDKSGLPSDRFSAERPEGSISTLTIQRTEQRDSAMYRCASSLGTATNEKLFFGSGTQLSVL.

This chain connects TRBV7-8 to TRBJ2-2; D tentatively fits TRBD1 or TRBD2 (5 bases each). The V end lost 5 bases, the J end lost 0 bases, and 13 bases lay between the germline ends. Germline V lookup: CDR1 SGHVS, CDR2 FQNEAQ. The CDR3 length is 16 residues. CDR3 nucleotide sequence: TGTGCCAGCAGCCGTCGGGGACCCCCGAACACCGGGGAGCTGTTTTTT. Translated: CASSRRGPPNTGELFF.

The V and J genes are TRBV4-3 and TRBJ2-3; no clear D. Trimming left V 0 bases short and J 6 bases short, with 13 bases between. Germline values: CDR1 LGHNA, CDR2 YSLEER. The CDR3 consists of 15 residues. The CDR3 protein is CASSQDLGSADTQYF. The CDR3 DNA is TGCGCCAGCAGCCAAGATTTAGGGTCGGCGGATACGCAGTATTTT.

The rearrangement links TRBV30 to TRBJ2-7; 10 bases line up with TRBD1. The CDR3 has 14 residues. V lost 3 bases to trimming and J lost 6 bases; unmatched junction nucleotides: 8. CDR1 is GTSNPN, CDR2 SVGIG, per germline (reference sequence). The CDR3, as DNA: TGTGCCTGGAGGCTGACAGGGGGCTTCGCCGAGCAGTACTTC. Its translation is CAWRLTGGFAEQYF.

The chain's CDR3 is CASSNNAKGEKLFF. CDR3 bases: TGTGCCAGCAGCAATAACGCTAAGGGGGAAAAACTGTTTTTT. The V gene is TRBV6-5, the J gene TRBJ1-4; weak D call: TRBD1 (5 bases). With 6 bases removed from V and 8 bases from J, the gap between germline ends came to 16 bases. The germline V gene encodes CDR1 MNHEY and CDR2 SVGAGI. There are 14 residues in the CDR3.

The chain combines TRBV6-5 with TRBJ1-5; D gene uncertain. In germline, CDR1 is MNHEY, CDR2 SVGAGI. This CDR3 is built from 14 residues. V was shortened by 3 bases and J by 1 base, with 7 bases between the two germline ends. CDR3 coding DNA: TGTGCCAGCAGTTATTCGGGGAGCAATCAGCCCCAGCATTTT. Protein: CASSYSGSNQPQHF.

The chain couples TRBV11-2 to TRBJ2-5; D assignment may be TRBD1 or TRBD2 (6 bases each). V was pared by 1 base and J by 4 bases, with 16 bases between. Per the germline V gene, CDR1 is SGHAT and CDR2 is FQNNGV. The CDR3 has 16 residues. The CDR3 nucleotides are TGTGCCAGCAGCTTAGTAGGGGGGCTCAGAGGAGAGACCCAGTACTTC. This sequence encodes CASSLVGGLRGETQYF.

The gene calls are TRBV29-1 and TRBJ2-5; D is possibly TRBD1 (6 bases). The CDR3 sequence is 12 residues long. CDR1 is SQVTM and CDR2 is ANQGSEA in the germline V gene. Trimming took off 8 bases at V and 1 base at J, with 11 bases between the two ends. CDR3 bases: TGCAGCTCTCGGACAGTCCAAGAGACCCAGTACTTC. It is translated as CSSRTVQETQYF.

The chain has TRBV10-3 and TRBJ2-1; 10 bases are a match to TRBD1. V lost 5 bases, J lost 6 bases, and 7 bases stayed unmatched. This CDR3 has 15 amino acids. Germline V CDR1 and CDR2: ENHRY, SYGVKD. The CDR3 DNA sequence: TGTGCCATCAGTCCTGGGGACAGGGGAACCAATGAGCAGTTCTTC. Protein: CAISPGDRGTNEQFF.

This clone was found once. The V and J genes are TRBV10-3 and TRBJ2-3, with 12 bases aligning to TRBD2. The length of the CDR3 is 19 residues. Trimming cost V 6 bases and J 2 bases; bases outside gene matches: 15. Germline values: CDR1 ENHRY, CDR2 SYGVKD. CDR3 loop: CAISSNGGLAGHNTDTQYF. The DNA for the CDR3 is TGTGCCATCAGCTCGAATGGTGGACTAGCGGGGCACAACACAGATACGCAGTATTTT.

The chain is built from TRBV27 and TRBJ1-5, with D maybe TRBD1 (6 bases). The V and J ends lost 2 bases and 5 bases respectively, with 10 bases between them. From germline, CDR1 is MNHEY and CDR2 SMNVEV (reference sequence). This CDR3 has 14 residues. CDR3 in DNA: TGTGCCAGCAGTTTACAGGGGCTGTATCAGCCCCAGCATTTT. It codes for CASSLQGLYQPQHF.

V gene TRBV4-3 combines with J gene TRBJ2-5, with TRBD2 identical over 7 bases. V dropped 1 base and J dropped 5; count of bases not matched to a gene: 7. In germline, CDR1 is LGHNA, CDR2 YSLEER. The CDR3 has 15 residues. CDR3 protein: CASSQVLAVRETQYF. DNA of the CDR3: TGCGCCAGCAGCCAAGTCCTAGCGGTTAGGGAGACCCAGTACTTC.

The chain uses TRBV19 and TRBJ1-1; D remains ambiguous. Germline V gene sequence: CDR1 LNHDA, CDR2 SQIVND (reference sequence). V was clipped by 3 bases and J by 5 bases, with 10 bases between them. The CDR3 extends over 13 amino acids. This chain's CDR3 is CASSMWGGTEAFF. The CDR3 DNA is TGTGCCAGTAGTATGTGGGGAGGGACTGAAGCTTTCTTT.

Concerning this clone itself: Germline and junction disagree at one end, which may indicate a read error. The chain couples TRBV4-1 to TRBJ2-7, with D possibly TRBD1 on 5 matching bases. The length of the CDR3 is 13 residues. CDR1 and CDR2 (germline): MGHRA, YSYEKL. The CDR3 sequence: CASSRVGVTETFF. In nucleotides, the CDR3 is TGCGCCAGCAGCCGAGTAGGAGTGACAGAAACCTTCTTC.

The chain links TRBV5-6 to TRBJ2-7, with D perhaps TRBD1 or TRBD2 (5 bases each). Deletions cut 1 base from V and 4 bases from J, with 18 bases between. Germline assignment: CDR1 SGHDT and CDR2 YYEEEE. CDR3 size: 16 residues. The CDR3 sequence: CASSLLYRDREYEQYF. CDR3 bases: TGTGCCAGCAGCTTGCTATATCGGGACCGCGAGTACGAGCAGTACTTC.

The CDR3 is CASSPRVDEQYF. In DNA form, the CDR3 reads TGTGCCAGCTCACCACGAGTGGACGAGCAGTACTTC. This chain connects TRBV18 to TRBJ2-7; D gene ambiguous. Trimming stripped 1 base from V and 5 bases from J, with 6 bases between. This CDR3 region has 12 residues. CDR1 and CDR2 from the germline V gene are KGHSH and LQKENI.

The chain links TRBV7-8 to TRBJ1-2; unclear D gene. CDR3 size: 14 residues. Deletions cut 6 bases from V and 7 bases from J, with 18 bases between. The germline CDR1 and CDR2 sequences are SGHVS and FQNEAQ. Written as DNA, the CDR3 is TGTGCCAGCAGTCCAGGTAGGGCGCGAGTTGGCTACACCTTC. This codes for CASSPGRARVGYTF. The full variable domain, completed using reference TRBV7-8 and TRBJ1-2, is GAGVSQSPRYKVAKRGQDVALRCDPISGHVSLFWYQQALGQGPEFLTYFQNEAQLDKSGLPSDRFFAERPEGSVSTLKIQRTQQEDSAVYLCASSPGRARVGYTFGSGTRLTVV.

This clone was seen once. This rearrangement joins TRBV5-4 to TRBJ2-7; the D gene is possibly TRBD2 (6 bases). V was shortened by 3 bases and J by 0 bases, with 7 bases between the two germline ends. This CDR3 has 13 residues. The germline V gene encodes CDR1 SGHNT and CDR2 YYREEE (reference sequence). Here the CDR3 reads CASSWTTSYEQYF. Written as DNA, the CDR3 is TGTGCCAGCAGCTGGACTACCTCCTACGAGCAGTACTTC. The entire variable domain, with the rest obtained from reference TRBV5-4 and TRBJ2-7, is as follows: ETGVTQSPTHLIKTRGQQVTLRCSSQSGHNTVSWYQQALGQGPQFIFQYYREEENGRGNFPPRFSGLQFPNYSSELNVNALELDDSALYLCASSWTTSYEQYFGPGTRLTVT.

J is TRBJ1-4 and V is TRBV27, with D perhaps TRBD1 (6 bases). V lost 4 bases and J lost 7, with 13 bases in between. The CDR3 is 14 amino acids. Per germline, CDR1 MNHEY and CDR2 SMNVEV (reference sequence). Here the CDR3 reads CASSYAGASEKLFF. In DNA form, the CDR3 reads TGTGCCAGCAGTTATGCAGGGGCTAGTGAAAAACTGTTTTTT.

The V call is TRBV6-5, the J call TRBJ2-5; D remains unclear. In germline, CDR1 is MNHEY, CDR2 SVGAGI. There are 15 residues in the CDR3. V lost 0 bases and J 0 bases, leaving 8 bases between the germline ends. The CDR3 nucleotides read TGTGCCAGCAGTTACTCGAACAGCTACCAAGAGACCCAGTACTTC. Translation gives CASSYSNSYQETQYF.

The chain joins TRBV12-3 or TRBV12-4 to TRBJ1-1; D gene unclear. Between the trimmed V and J ends, which lost 5 bases and 2 bases, there was a span of 9 bases. CDR3 length equals 13 residues. CDR3 sequence: CASSAQLNTEAFF. CDR3 DNA: TGTGCCAGCAGTGCCCAATTAAACACTGAAGCTTTCTTT.